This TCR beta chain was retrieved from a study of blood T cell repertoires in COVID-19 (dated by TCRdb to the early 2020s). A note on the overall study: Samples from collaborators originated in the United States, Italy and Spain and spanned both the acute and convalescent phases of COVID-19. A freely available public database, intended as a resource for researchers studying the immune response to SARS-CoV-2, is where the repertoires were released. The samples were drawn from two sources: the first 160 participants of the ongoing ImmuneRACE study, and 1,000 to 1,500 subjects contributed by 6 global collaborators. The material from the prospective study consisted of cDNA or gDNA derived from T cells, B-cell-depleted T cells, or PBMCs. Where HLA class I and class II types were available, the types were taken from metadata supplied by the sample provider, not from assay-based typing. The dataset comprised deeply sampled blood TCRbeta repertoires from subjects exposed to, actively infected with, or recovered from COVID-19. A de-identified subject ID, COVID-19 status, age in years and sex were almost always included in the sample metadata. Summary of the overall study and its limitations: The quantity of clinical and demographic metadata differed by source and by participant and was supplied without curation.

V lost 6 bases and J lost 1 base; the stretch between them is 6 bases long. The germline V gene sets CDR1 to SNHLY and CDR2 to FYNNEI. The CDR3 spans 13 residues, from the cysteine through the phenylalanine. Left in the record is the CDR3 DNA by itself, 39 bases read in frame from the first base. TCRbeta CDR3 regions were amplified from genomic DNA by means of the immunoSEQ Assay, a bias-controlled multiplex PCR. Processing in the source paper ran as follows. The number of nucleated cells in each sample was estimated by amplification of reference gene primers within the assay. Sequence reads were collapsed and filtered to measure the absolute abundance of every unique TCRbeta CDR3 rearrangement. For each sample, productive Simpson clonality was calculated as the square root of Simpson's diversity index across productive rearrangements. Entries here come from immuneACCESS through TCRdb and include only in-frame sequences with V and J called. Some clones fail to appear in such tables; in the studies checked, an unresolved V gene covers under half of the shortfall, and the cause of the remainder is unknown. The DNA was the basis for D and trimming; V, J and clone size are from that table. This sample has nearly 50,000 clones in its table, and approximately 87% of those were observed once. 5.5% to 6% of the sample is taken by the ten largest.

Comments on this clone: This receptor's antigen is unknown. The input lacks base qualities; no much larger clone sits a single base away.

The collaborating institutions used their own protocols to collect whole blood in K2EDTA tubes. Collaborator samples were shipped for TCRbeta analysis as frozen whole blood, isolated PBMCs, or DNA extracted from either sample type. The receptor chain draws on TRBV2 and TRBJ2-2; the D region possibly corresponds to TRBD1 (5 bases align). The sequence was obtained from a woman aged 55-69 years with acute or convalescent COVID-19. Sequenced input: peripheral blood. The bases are TGTGCCAGCAGAAGGGGGAACACCGGGGAGCTGTTTTTT. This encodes CASRRGNTGELFF.